One sample yielded the 11 T cell receptor beta chains listed below, sequenced in a study of cytomegalovirus exposure and HLA in healthy donors. The table came from immunoSEQ multiplex PCR; TCRdb's copy has only in-frame clones and leaves some out. The sample yields a few hundred thousand clones, roughly 89% seen once. Sequencing used PBMCs. Source of these receptors: a woman aged 18-29 years in good health and CMV-seronegative.

The gene calls are TRBV6-1 and TRBJ1-1; D is ambiguous. The V end lost 6 bases, the J end lost 1 base, and 9 bases lay between the germline ends. The CDR3 has 13 residues. Per germline, CDR1 MNHNS and CDR2 SASEGT. The CDR3 is CASRFAENTEAFF. In DNA form, the CDR3 reads TGTGCCAGCAGATTCGCAGAGAACACTGAAGCTTTCTTT.

This clone appeared a few times. This sequence joins TRBV27 and TRBJ2-5; tentatively, D is TRBD1 (6 bases). The CDR3 sequence is 16 residues long. The ends were cut back, 5 bases at V and 4 bases at J, with 20 bases in the middle. Germline V CDR1 and CDR2: MNHEY, SMNVEV (reference sequence). Here the CDR3 reads CASSPLGGQLIETQYF. The CDR3 DNA follows: TGTGCCAGCAGTCCCCTAGGAGGACAGCTTATAGAGACCCAGTACTTC.

The chain has TRBV7-6 and TRBJ1-3, with 7 positions matching TRBD1. V was pared by 2 bases and J by 1 base, with 5 bases of the junction left unmatched. Germline assignment: CDR1 SGHVS and CDR2 FNYEAQ. CDR3 length: 16 amino acids. The CDR3 reads CASSLPGGLSGNTIYF. For the CDR3, the DNA is TGTGCCAGCAGCTTACCAGGGGGTCTATCTGGAAACACCATATATTTT.

This chain joins TRBV29-1 and TRBJ2-7; no clear D gene. The CDR3 consists of 13 residues. The V end lost 4 bases, the J end lost 1 base, and 11 bases lay between the germline ends. Per germline, CDR1 SQVTM and CDR2 ANQGSEA. CDR3 amino acids: CSVGLGRSYEQYF. CDR3 nucleotides: TGCAGCGTTGGACTCGGCCGTTCCTACGAGCAGTACTTC.

The chain recombines TRBV5-1 with TRBJ2-3, with 14 bases aligning to TRBD2. The V gene end was trimmed by 5 bases and the J gene end by 4 bases; junction bases not matched to a gene: 3. The CDR3 loop spans 15 amino acids. Per germline, CDR1 SGHRS and CDR2 YFSETQ. The CDR3 sequence: CASRVGLAGADTQYF. In DNA form, the CDR3 reads TGCGCCAGCAGAGTGGGACTAGCGGGAGCAGATACGCAGTATTTT.

This chain links TRBV5-4 with TRBJ1-4; 9 bases agree with TRBD1. Trimming removed 0 bases from V and 8 bases from J; junction bases left unmatched: 8. CDR3 length equals 16 residues. The germline CDR1 and CDR2 sequences are SGHNT and YYREEE (reference sequence). CDR3 nucleotide sequence: TGTGCCAGCAGCTTGGGCGGGACAGGGTTGTACGAAAAACTGTTTTTT. Protein: CASSLGGTGLYEKLFF.

This chain connects TRBV7-9 to TRBJ1-2, with TRBD1 identical over 8 bases. The CDR3 spans 17 residues. Germline V gene data show CDR1 as SEHNR and CDR2 as FQNEAQ (reference sequence). V lost 1 base and J lost 4; bases outside the gene matches: 11. In nucleotides, the CDR3 is TGTGCCAGCAGCTTAGGACATAGTACCGGGACAGGCTATGGCTACACCTTC. Translated, it gives CASSLGHSTGTGYGYTF.

The sample holds a few counts of this clone. This chain connects TRBV7-9 to TRBJ2-1; 8 positions match TRBD2. The V and J ends lost 1 base and 6 bases, in that order; junction bases with no gene match: 14. Germline CDR1 reads SEHNR; CDR2 reads FQNEAQ (reference sequence). The CDR3 length is 18 residues. As DNA, the CDR3 is TGTGCCAGCAGCTTAGAGGATATTAGCGGGAAGGGAGGCAATGAGCAGTTCTTC. This sequence encodes CASSLEDISGKGGNEQFF.

The J gene is TRBJ2-7, the V gene TRBV6-6; 10 positions match TRBD2. V lost 6 bases, J lost 5 bases, and 7 bases stayed unmatched. Germline V CDR1 and CDR2: MNHNY, SVGAGI (reference sequence). The CDR3 is 14 amino acids. The CDR3 nucleotides read TGTGCCAGCAGCTATAGCGGGAGGTTTGACGAGCAGTACTTC. Translation gives CASSYSGRFDEQYF.

This rearrangement joins TRBV5-4 to TRBJ1-1; a weak D match, TRBD1 (5 bases). Per the germline V gene, CDR1 is SGHNT and CDR2 is YYREEE (reference sequence). This CDR3 has 15 residues. V was trimmed by 0 bases and J by 1 base, leaving 10 bases between them. The CDR3 sequence: CASSLEGSSNTEAFF. The CDR3 DNA sequence: TGTGCCAGCAGCTTGGAGGGGTCTTCGAACACTGAAGCTTTCTTT. Looking up the rest from reference TRBV5-4 and TRBJ1-1 gives the full variable domain: ETGVTQSPTHLIKTRGQQVTLRCSSQSGHNTVSWYQQALGQGPQFIFQYYREEENGRGNFPPRFSGLQFPNYSSELNVNALELDDSALYLCASSLEGSSNTEAFFGQGTRLTVV.

The chain uses TRBV2 and TRBJ2-7; D call uncertain. This CDR3 region has 12 residues. The V gene's germline CDR1 is SNHLY and CDR2 FYNNEI. Trimming stripped 1 base from V and 6 bases from J, with 7 bases between. The CDR3 is CASSEGGIEQYF. The CDR3 region has the DNA TGTGCCAGCAGTGAAGGAGGAATCGAGCAGTACTTC.